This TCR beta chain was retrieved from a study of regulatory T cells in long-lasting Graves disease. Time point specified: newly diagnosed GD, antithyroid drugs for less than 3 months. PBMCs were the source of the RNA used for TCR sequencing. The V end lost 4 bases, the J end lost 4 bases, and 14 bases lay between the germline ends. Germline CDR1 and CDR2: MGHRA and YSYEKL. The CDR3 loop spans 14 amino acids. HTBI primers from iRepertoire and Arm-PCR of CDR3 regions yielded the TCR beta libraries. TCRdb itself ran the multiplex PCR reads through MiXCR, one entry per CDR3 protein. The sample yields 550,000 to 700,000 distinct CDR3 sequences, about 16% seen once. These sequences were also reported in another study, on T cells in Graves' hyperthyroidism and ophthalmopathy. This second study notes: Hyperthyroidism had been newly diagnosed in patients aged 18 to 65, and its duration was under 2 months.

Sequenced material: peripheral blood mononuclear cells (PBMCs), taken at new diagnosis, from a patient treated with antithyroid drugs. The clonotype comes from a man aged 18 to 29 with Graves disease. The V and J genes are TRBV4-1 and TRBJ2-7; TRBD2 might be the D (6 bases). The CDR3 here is CASSPTSPQYEQYF. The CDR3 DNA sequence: TGCGCCAGCAGCCCGACTAGTCCCCAGTACGAGCAGTACTTC.